Presented here are 11 T cell receptor beta chains from one specimen sequenced in a study of blood T cell repertoires in COVID-19. Repertoires were generated with immunoSEQ multiplex PCR, while TCRdb's copy carries only in-frame clones and drops some. The table lists approximately 470,000 clones, approximately 83% of them singletons. What was sequenced was peripheral blood. The receptors originated from a human donor in a cohort sampled during active COVID-19.

The chain has TRBV18 and TRBJ2-1, with a tentative D call TRBD2 (6 bases). Trimming cost V 4 bases and J 2 bases, with 12 bases left between them. The CDR3 has 15 amino acids. Germline values: CDR1 KGHSH, CDR2 LQKENI. CDR3 bases: TGTGCCAGCTCACGCGGCGGGGTGACCTACAATGAGCAGTTCTTC. This translates into CASSRGGVTYNEQFF.

The chain recombines TRBV7-9 with TRBJ2-7; 7 nucleotides match TRBD2. Unmatched junction bases numbered 6, after V lost 2 bases and J lost 5 bases. CDR3 length: 14 residues. Germline CDR1 SEHNR, CDR2 FQNEAQ (reference sequence). CDR3 loop: CASSLFGGGDEQYF. The CDR3 DNA reads as TGTGCCAGCAGCTTATTCGGGGGAGGGGACGAGCAGTACTTC.

J is TRBJ2-4 and V is TRBV6-1; D gene ambiguous. Between the trimmed V and J ends, which lost 3 bases and 10 bases, there was a span of 16 bases. Germline CDR1 reads MNHNS; CDR2 reads SASEGT. This CDR3 spans 14 amino acids. The CDR3 DNA sequence: TGTGCCAGCAGTGATAGCCCGGCACTAACAATTCAGTACTTC. Translating it yields CASSDSPALTIQYF.

This clone was picked up many times. V is TRBV15 and J is TRBJ2-1, with D unclear. This CDR3 comprises 17 residues. The germline V gene encodes CDR1 LNHNV and CDR2 YYDKDF (reference sequence). Trimming pared 0 bases from V and 6 bases from J, leaving 18 bases between. Written as DNA, the CDR3 is TGTGCCACCAGCAGAGATCAGGTGTCCCCCATGCTCAATGAGCAGTTCTTC. It encodes CATSRDQVSPMLNEQFF.

The genes are TRBV9 and TRBJ2-7; no clear D gene. Per the germline V gene, CDR1 is SGDLS and CDR2 is YYNGEE. The CDR3 is made up of 13 amino acids. Trimming cost V 4 bases and J 1 base, with 9 bases left between them. CDR3 DNA sequence: TGTGCCAGCAGCCCCCGAGGATCCTACGAGCAGTACTTC. Its translation is CASSPRGSYEQYF.

The chain recombines TRBV30 with TRBJ1-4; D might be TRBD1 (5 bases). V lost 0 bases and J lost 7, with 15 bases in between. Germline V lookup: CDR1 GTSNPN, CDR2 SVGIG (reference sequence). The CDR3 sequence is 15 residues long. CDR3 protein: CAWSVRSGKGEKLFF. The CDR3 DNA reads as TGTGCCTGGAGTGTACGGTCAGGGAAAGGTGAAAAACTGTTTTTT.

The chain carries TRBV7-9 and TRBJ1-6; the match to TRBD1 covers 7 bases. Germline-derived CDR1 and CDR2 are SEHNR and FQNEAQ (reference sequence). CDR3 length: 13 amino acids. V was pared by 8 bases and J by 7 bases, with 5 bases of the junction left unmatched. The CDR3: CASYGQENSPLHF. The CDR3 DNA is TGTGCCAGCTACGGACAGGAGAATTCACCCCTCCACTTT.

The chain recombines TRBV7-9 with TRBJ2-1; D unclear. V lost 4 bases, J lost 8 bases, and 9 bases lay in between. Germline-derived CDR1 and CDR2 are SEHNR and FQNEAQ (reference sequence). The CDR3 contains 12 residues. CDR3 nucleotides: TGTGCCAGCAGCTCAAGCAACCATGAGCAGTTCTTC. This translates into CASSSSNHEQFF.

The chain recombines TRBV29-1 with TRBJ2-1; 10 bases align to TRBD2. Germline V gene sequence: CDR1 SQVTM, CDR2 ANQGSEA. The CDR3 is 15 residues long. V was pared by 5 bases and J by 3 bases, with 7 bases of the junction left unmatched. CDR3 sequence: CSVKGSSGSYNEQFF. In nucleotides, the CDR3 is TGCAGCGTTAAAGGATCTAGCGGGAGCTACAATGAGCAGTTCTTC.

The gene calls are TRBV5-8 and TRBJ1-1, with unresolved D. The CDR3 has 14 amino acids. The germline V and J ends were trimmed by 4 bases and 0 bases, with 10 bases remaining between them. The germline CDR1 and CDR2 sequences are SGHTS and YDEGEE. This chain's CDR3 is CASSLSVLNTEAFF. The CDR3 DNA reads TGTGCCAGCAGCCTTAGTGTCCTGAACACTGAAGCTTTCTTT.

This clone was seen a handful of times. The gene calls are TRBV28 and TRBJ1-1; 8 bases map to TRBD1. The CDR3 covers 18 residues. Trimming removed 8 bases from V and 4 bases from J; junction bases left unmatched: 21. From germline, CDR1 is MDHEN and CDR2 SYDVKM. The CDR3 reads CASVEDREKDGFGTEAFF. The CDR3 DNA reads TGTGCCAGCGTAGAGGACAGGGAGAAGGATGGTTTTGGCACTGAAGCTTTCTTT. Full variable domain (outside the CDR3, taken from reference TRBV28 and TRBJ1-1): DVKVTQSSRYLVKRTGEKVFLECVQDMDHENMFWYRQDPGLGLRLIYFSYDVKMKEKGDIPEGYSVSREKKERFSLILESASTNQTSMYLCASVEDREKDGFGTEAFFGQGTRLTVV.